This T cell receptor (beta chain) emerged from a study of CXCR3-negative and CXCR3-positive naive CD8 T cells. Libraries of TRB cDNA were made by 5' RACE and carried UMIs. TCRdb re-called the 5' RACE reads; one entry per CDR3 protein, DNA not given. In all, the sample yields about 130,000 distinct CDR3 sequences. The length of the CDR3 is 14 residues. V is TRBV12-2 and J is TRBJ1-2. TRBV12-2 is marked as a pseudogene. This receptor was obtained from a human donor in good health. Some clones in this sample may be carry-over from other donors' samples. What was sequenced was naive CXCR3- CD8+ T cells from blood. Noted subset: CD45RO-CCR7+CD27+CD95- naive CD8+ T cells lacking CXCR3 (TNR3-). CDR3 protein: CASRLDGSYYGYTF.